This TCR beta chain was found in a study of beta chain features in type 1 diabetes. Study background: Researchers looked at 85 million to 110 million sorted cells across all samples.

The germline V gene has CDR1 SGHVS and CDR2 FQNEAQ. The junction had 12 bases not matched to a gene; V was cut back by 5 bases and J by 5 bases. The CDR3 is 16 residues long. As every portion of the isolated RNA was reverse transcribed, the sequencing read expressed TCRB transcripts. Sequencing used immunoSEQ multiplex PCR; TCRdb keeps in-frame clones, though not all of them. The top ten clones hold approximately 0.046% of a sample with roughly 380,000 clones, around a fifth of them seen once. The chain combines TRBV7-8 with TRBJ2-3; the match to TRBD2 covers 8 bases. The sequencing sample was made of naive CD4+ T cells from blood. The sequence came from a woman younger than 35 in good health. The CDR3: CASSLGLAKGLDTQYF. CDR3 coding DNA: TGTGCCAGCAGCCTCGGACTAGCTAAGGGTCTAGATACGCAGTATTTT.